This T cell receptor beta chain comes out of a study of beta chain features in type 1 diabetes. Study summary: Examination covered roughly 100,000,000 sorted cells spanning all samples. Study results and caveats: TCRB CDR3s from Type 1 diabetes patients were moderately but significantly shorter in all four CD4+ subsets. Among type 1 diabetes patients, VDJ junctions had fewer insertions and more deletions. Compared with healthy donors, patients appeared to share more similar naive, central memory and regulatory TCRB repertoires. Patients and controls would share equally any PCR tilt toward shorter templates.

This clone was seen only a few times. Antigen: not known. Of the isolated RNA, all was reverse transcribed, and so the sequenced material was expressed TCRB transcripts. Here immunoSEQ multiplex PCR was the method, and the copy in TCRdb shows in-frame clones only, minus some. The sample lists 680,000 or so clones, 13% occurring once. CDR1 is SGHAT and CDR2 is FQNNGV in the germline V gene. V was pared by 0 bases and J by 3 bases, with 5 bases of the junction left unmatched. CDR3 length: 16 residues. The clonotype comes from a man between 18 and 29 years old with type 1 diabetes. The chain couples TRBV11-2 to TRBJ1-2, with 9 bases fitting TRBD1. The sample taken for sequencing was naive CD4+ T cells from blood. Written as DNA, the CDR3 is TGTGCCAGCAGCTTAGATCTCGGACAGGGGTACTATGGCTACACCTTC. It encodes CASSLDLGQGYYGYTF.